Listed here are 10 T cell receptor beta chains from one sample, sequenced in a study of cytomegalovirus exposure and HLA in healthy donors. Amplification used 60 Vbeta primers and 13 Jbeta primers. TCRdb's copy holds only in-frame clones and misses some; the assay was immunoSEQ multiplex PCR. This table has about 160,000 clones, approximately 81% appearing once. Source material: PBMCs. The receptors derive from a man in his fifties in good health and CMV-seropositive.

The chain employs TRBV27 and TRBJ2-7; D possibly corresponds to TRBD2 (5 bases). The CDR3 has 13 residues. The germline gives CDR1 MNHEY, CDR2 SMNVEV (reference sequence). V shed 5 bases and J shed 6 bases, with 14 bases lying between them. CDR3 sequence (DNA): TGTGCCAGCAGTATCTCGGGCGCGGGCGAGCAGTACTTC. Amino acids: CASSISGAGEQYF.

This chain joins TRBV27 and TRBJ2-7; TRBD1 matches at 12 bases. Unmatched junction bases numbered 5, after V lost 5 bases and J lost 6 bases. This CDR3 has 14 amino acids. CDR1 and CDR2 from the germline V gene are MNHEY and SMNVEV (reference sequence). The CDR3 DNA reads as TGTGCCAGCAGTGGGGGACAGGGGGCCGGCGAGCAGTACTTC. The encoded protein is CASSGGQGAGEQYF.

V usage is TRBV6-5 and J usage is TRBJ1-2, with 7 bases fitting TRBD1. Germline-derived CDR1 and CDR2 are MNHEY and SVGAGI. The CDR3 extends over 13 amino acids. With 6 bases clipped from V and 5 bases from J, the junction kept 6 bases outside the gene matches. The CDR3: CASRPTGRYGYTF. The CDR3 DNA is TGTGCCAGCAGACCGACAGGGCGGTATGGCTACACCTTC.

This chain links TRBV11-2 with TRBJ2-7, with 10 bases aligning to TRBD2. V lost 0 bases to trimming and J lost 3 bases; unmatched junction nucleotides: 14. This CDR3 comprises 19 residues. The germline CDR1 and CDR2 sequences are SGHAT and FQNNGV. The CDR3 sequence is CASSLDARGLARNFYEQYF. The CDR3 coding sequence is TGTGCCAGCAGCTTAGACGCAAGGGGACTAGCGAGGAACTTCTACGAGCAGTACTTC.

This chain uses TRBV4-1 with TRBJ1-3, with 8 bases fitting TRBD1. From germline, CDR1 is MGHRA and CDR2 YSYEKL. With 4 bases clipped from V and 3 bases from J, the junction kept 5 bases outside the gene matches. The CDR3 covers 15 residues. The CDR3 reads CASSLQDRDGNTIYF. CDR3 DNA: TGCGCCAGCAGCCTCCAGGACAGGGATGGAAACACCATATATTTT.

The rearrangement uses TRBV7-3 and TRBJ1-5; the D is unclear. Germline CDR1 SGHTA, CDR2 FQGTGA. V was cut by 5 bases and J by 6 bases, with 11 bases left in between. This CDR3 is 13 amino acids long. The CDR3, as DNA: TGTGCCAGCAGCCTTACGGTCGGTCAGCCCCAGCATTTT. Translated, it gives CASSLTVGQPQHF. Together with reference TRBV7-3 and TRBJ1-5, the CDR3 gives the full variable domain: GAGVSQTPSNKVTEKGKYVELRCDPISGHTALYWYRQSLGQGPEFLIYFQGTGAADDSGLPNDRFFAVRPEGSVSTLKIQRTERGDSAVYLCASSLTVGQPQHFGDGTRLSIL.

The chain is built from TRBV4-3 and TRBJ2-1, with D tentatively TRBD1 (6 bases). Germline CDR1 is LGHNA and CDR2 is YSLEER. CDR3 length equals 12 residues. The V end was cut by 4 bases, the J end by 11 bases, with 12 bases between. The CDR3 loop is CASSPDRRKQFF. In DNA, the CDR3 is TGCGCCAGCAGCCCCGACAGGAGGAAGCAGTTCTTC.

DNA of the CDR3: TGTGCCAGCAGCGAAGCGGGGGGGCCTCAAGAGCAGTACTTC. Its protein is CASSEAGGPQEQYF. The rearrangement uses TRBV6-5 and TRBJ2-7; 10 bases align to TRBD2. The CDR3 sequence is 14 residues long. Germline V gene lookup returns CDR1 MNHEY and CDR2 SVGAGI. J gave up 7 bases and V 6 bases, and 9 bases lay outside the gene matches.

The chain is built from TRBV6-5 and TRBJ2-1, with D uncertain. The V end was cut by 5 bases, the J end by 1 base, with 9 bases between. Germline loops: CDR1 MNHEY, CDR2 SVGAGI. This CDR3 has 14 residues. The CDR3 protein is CASSQSWSYNEQFF. The CDR3 DNA sequence: TGTGCCAGCAGTCAAAGCTGGTCCTACAATGAGCAGTTCTTC.

About this clone: The junction departs from the called germline gene at one end, perhaps through a read error. V and J are TRBV7-7 and TRBJ2-5; 8 bases line up with TRBD2. This CDR3 spans 13 amino acids. Germline V gives CDR1 SSHAT, CDR2 FNYEAQ (reference sequence). The DNA for the CDR3 is TGTGCTAGCAGCCCGGGACTAGAAGAGACCCAGTACTTC. It codes for CASSPGLEETQYF. Combining the CDR3 with reference TRBV7-7 and TRBJ2-5 gives the whole variable domain GAGVSQSPRYKVTKRGQDVTLRCDPISSHATLYWYQQALGQGPEFLTYFNYEAQPDKSGLPSDRFSAERPEGSISTLTIQRTEQRDSAMYRCASSPGLEETQYFGPGTRLLVL.